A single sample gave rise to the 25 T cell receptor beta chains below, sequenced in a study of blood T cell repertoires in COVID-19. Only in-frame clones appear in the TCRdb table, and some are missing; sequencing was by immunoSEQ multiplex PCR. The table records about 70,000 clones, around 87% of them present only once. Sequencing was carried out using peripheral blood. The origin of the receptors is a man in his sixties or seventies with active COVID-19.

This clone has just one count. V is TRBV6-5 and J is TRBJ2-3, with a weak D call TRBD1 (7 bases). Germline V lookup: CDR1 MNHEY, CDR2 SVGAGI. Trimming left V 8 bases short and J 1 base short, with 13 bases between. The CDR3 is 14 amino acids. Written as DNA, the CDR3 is TGTGCCAGCCTCGCCAGGGGGGGCACAGATACGCAGTATTTT. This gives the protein CASLARGGTDTQYF.

This CDR3 reads CATKPLSSGNTIYF. The CDR3 region has the DNA TGTGCCACGAAGCCCCTAAGCTCTGGAAACACCATATATTTT. V is TRBV15 and J is TRBJ1-3; D is unclear. Deletions cut 9 bases from V and 0 bases from J, with 12 bases between. The CDR3 is 14 residues long. The germline gives CDR1 LNHNV, CDR2 YYDKDF (reference sequence).

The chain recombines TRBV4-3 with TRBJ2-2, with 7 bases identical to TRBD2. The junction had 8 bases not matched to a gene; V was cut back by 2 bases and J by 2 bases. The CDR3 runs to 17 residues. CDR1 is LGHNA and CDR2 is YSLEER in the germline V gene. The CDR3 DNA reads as TGCGCCAGCAGCCAAAGTGGGGCTAGCGGTAACACCGGGGAGCTGTTTTTT. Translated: CASSQSGASGNTGELFF.

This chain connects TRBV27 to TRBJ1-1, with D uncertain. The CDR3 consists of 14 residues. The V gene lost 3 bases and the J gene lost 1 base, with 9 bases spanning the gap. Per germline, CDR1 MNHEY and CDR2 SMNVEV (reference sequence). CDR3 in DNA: TGTGCCAGCAGTTTCCGCCGGGGGAACACTGAAGCTTTCTTT. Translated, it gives CASSFRRGNTEAFF.

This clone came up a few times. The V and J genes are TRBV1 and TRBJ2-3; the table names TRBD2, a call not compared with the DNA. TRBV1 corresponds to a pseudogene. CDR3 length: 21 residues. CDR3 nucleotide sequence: TGCACCCCACCCGACCCTCCGGGACTAGCGGGAGAAGGTTCCCCCACAGATACGCAGTATTTT. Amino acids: CTPPDPPGLAGEGSPTDTQYF.

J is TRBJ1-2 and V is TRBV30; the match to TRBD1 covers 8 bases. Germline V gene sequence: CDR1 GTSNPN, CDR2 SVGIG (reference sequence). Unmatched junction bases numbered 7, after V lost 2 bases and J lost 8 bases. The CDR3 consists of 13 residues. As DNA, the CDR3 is TGTGCCTGGAGTAACACAGGGGGGGGCGGCTACACCTTC. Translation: CAWSNTGGGGYTF. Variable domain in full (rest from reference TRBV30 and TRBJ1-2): SQTIHQWPATLVQPVGSPLSLECTVEGTSNPNLYWYRQAAGRGLQLLFYSVGIGQISSEVPQNLSASRPQDRQFILSSKKLLLSDSGFYLCAWSNTGGGGYTFGSGTRLTVV.

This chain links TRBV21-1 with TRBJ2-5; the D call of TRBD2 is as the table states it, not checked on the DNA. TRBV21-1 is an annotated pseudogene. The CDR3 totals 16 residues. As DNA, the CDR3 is TGTGCCAGCAGCACCAACCTGACTAGCGTCCAAGAGACCCAGTACTTC. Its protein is CASSTNLTSVQETQYF.

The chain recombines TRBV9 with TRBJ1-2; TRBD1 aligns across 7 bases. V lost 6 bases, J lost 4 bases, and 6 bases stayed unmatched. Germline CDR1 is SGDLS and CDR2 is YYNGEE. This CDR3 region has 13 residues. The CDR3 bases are TGTGCCAGCAAAGGGGGCGGCGTCTATGGCTACACCTTC. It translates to CASKGGGVYGYTF.

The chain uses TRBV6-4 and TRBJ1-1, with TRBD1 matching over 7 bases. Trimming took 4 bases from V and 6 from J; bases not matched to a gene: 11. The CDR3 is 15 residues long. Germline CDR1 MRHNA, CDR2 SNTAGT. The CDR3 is CASSASGGRGAEAFF. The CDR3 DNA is TGTGCCAGCAGTGCCTCGGGGGGCAGGGGGGCTGAAGCTTTCTTT.

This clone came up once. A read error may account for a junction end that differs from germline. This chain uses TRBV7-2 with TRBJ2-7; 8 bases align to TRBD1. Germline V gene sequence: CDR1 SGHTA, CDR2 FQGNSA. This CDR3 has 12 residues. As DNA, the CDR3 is TGTGCCAGCAGCCCACGGACAGGGCATATGGGGTTC. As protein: CASSPRTGHMGF.

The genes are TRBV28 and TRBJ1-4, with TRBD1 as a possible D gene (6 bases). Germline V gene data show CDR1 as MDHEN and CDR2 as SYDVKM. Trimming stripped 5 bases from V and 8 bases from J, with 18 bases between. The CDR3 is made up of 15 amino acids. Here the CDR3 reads CASSPTGGRREKLFF. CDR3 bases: TGTGCCAGCAGTCCAACGGGGGGCAGAAGGGAAAAACTGTTTTTT.

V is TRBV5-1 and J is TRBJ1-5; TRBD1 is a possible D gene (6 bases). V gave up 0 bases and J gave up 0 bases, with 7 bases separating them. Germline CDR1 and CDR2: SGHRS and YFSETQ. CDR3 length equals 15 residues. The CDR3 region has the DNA TGCGCCAGCAGCTTGGGACAGGATAGCAATCAGCCCCAGCATTTT. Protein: CASSLGQDSNQPQHF. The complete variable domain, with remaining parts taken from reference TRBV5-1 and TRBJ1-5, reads KAGVTQTPRYLIKTRGQQVTLSCSPISGHRSVSWYQQTPGQGLQFLFEYFSETQRNKGNFPGRFSGRQFSNSRSEMNVSTLELGDSALYLCASSLGQDSNQPQHFGDGTRLSIL.

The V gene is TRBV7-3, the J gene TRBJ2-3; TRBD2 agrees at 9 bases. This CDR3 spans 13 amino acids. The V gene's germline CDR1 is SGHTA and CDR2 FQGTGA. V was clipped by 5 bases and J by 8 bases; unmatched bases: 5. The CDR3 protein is CASSGSREGTQYF. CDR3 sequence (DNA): TGTGCCAGCAGCGGTTCGCGGGAGGGTACGCAGTATTTT.

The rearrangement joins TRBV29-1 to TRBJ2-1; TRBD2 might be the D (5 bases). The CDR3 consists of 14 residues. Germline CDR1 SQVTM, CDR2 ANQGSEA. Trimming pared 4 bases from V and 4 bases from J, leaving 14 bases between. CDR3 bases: TGCAGCGTTGCAGCCGGACTGGAGTACAATGAGCAGTTCTTC. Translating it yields CSVAAGLEYNEQFF.

This chain's CDR3 is CASSLGRSLGLANPYEQYF. The CDR3, as DNA: TGTGCCAGCAGCTTAGGGCGGTCCCTGGGGCTAGCGAACCCCTACGAGCAGTACTTC. This sequence joins TRBV11-2 and TRBJ2-7; a weak D match, TRBD2 (6 bases). V dropped 1 base and J dropped 2 bases, with 24 bases sitting between them. There are 19 residues in the CDR3. CDR1 SGHAT and CDR2 FQNNGV come from the germline V gene.

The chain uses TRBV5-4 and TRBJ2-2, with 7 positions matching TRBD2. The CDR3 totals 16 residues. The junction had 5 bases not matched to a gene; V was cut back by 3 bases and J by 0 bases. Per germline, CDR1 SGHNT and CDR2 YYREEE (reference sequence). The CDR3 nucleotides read TGTGCCAGCAGCTGGGGGGGACCATCGAACACCGGGGAGCTGTTTTTT. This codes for CASSWGGPSNTGELFF.

The CDR3 here is CASSSGTVEVLWGYEQYF. The DNA for the CDR3 is TGCGCCAGCAGCTCCGGGACAGTCGAAGTTCTATGGGGGTACGAGCAGTACTTC. V usage is TRBV5-1 and J usage is TRBJ2-7; 7 positions match TRBD1. Germline V gene lookup returns CDR1 SGHRS and CDR2 YFSETQ. This CDR3 contains 18 residues. The V segment lost 3 bases and the J segment 4 bases; nucleotides outside the gene matches: 19.

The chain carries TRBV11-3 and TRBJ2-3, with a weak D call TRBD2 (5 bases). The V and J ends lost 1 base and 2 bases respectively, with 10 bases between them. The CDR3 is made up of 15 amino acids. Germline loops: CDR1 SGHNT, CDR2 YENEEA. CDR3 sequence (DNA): TGTGCCAGCAGCTTAGCGGGGTGGGACACAGATACGCAGTATTTT. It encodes CASSLAGWDTDTQYF.

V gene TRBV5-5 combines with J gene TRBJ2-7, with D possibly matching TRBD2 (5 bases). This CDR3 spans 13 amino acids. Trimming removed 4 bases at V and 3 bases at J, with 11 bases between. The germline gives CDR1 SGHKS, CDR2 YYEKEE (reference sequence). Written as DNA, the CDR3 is TGTGCCAGCAGCCCGCGGACTGGCTACGAGCAGTACTTC. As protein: CASSPRTGYEQYF.

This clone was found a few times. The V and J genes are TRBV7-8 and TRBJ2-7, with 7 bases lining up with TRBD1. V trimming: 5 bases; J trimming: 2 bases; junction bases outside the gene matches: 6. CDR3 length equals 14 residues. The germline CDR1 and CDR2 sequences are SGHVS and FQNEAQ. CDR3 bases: TGTGCCAGCAGCCCTGACAGGGATACCTACGAGCAGTACTTC. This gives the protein CASSPDRDTYEQYF.

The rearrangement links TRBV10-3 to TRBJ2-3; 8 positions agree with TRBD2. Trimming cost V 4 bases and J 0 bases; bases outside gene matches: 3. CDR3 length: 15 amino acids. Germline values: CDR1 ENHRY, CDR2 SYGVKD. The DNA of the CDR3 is TGTGCCATCAGTGTGCGGGGGGAGAGCACAGATACGCAGTATTTT. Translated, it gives CAISVRGESTDTQYF.

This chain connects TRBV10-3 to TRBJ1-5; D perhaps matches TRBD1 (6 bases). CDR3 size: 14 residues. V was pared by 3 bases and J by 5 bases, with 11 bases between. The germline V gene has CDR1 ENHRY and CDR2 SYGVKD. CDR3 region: CAISDGGADQPQHF. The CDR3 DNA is TGTGCCATCAGTGATGGGGGGGCAGATCAGCCCCAGCATTTT.

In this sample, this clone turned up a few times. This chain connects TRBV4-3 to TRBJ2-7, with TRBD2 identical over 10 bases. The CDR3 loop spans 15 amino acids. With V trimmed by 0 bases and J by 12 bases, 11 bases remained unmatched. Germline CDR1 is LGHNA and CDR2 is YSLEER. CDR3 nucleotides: TGCGCCAGCAGCCAAGATGCGCTAGCGGGAGCCCGTGTGTACTTC. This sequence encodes CASSQDALAGARVYF.

The CDR3 DNA follows: TGTGCCAGCAGCCCAGGGGGCCACTCCTACAATGAGCAGTTCTTC. Translation: CASSPGGHSYNEQFF. This sequence joins TRBV7-2 and TRBJ2-1, with 8 bases fitting TRBD1. The V gene's germline CDR1 is SGHTA and CDR2 FQGNSA. Unmatched junction bases numbered 3, after V lost 5 bases and J lost 0 bases. This CDR3 has 15 residues.

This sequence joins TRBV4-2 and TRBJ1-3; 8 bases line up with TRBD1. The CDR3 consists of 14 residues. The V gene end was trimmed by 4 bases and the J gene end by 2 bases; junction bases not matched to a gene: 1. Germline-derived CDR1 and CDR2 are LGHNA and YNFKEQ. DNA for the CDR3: TGTGCCAGCAGCCCACAGGGGGCTGGAAACACCATATATTTT. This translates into CASSPQGAGNTIYF.